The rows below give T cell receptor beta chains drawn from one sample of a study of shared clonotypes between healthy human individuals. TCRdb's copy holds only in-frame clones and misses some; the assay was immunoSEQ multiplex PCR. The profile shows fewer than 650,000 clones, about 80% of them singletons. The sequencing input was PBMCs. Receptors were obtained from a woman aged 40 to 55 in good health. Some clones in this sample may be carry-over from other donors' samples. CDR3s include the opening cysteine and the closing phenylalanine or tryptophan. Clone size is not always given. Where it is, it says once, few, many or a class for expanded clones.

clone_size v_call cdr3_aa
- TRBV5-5 CASSRTGTPSSDTQYF
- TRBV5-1 CASSPDYRATGELFF
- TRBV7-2 CASSLGVGGAEAFF
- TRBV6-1 CASTFASIADTQYF
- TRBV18 CASSPWADEQYF
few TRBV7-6 CASSPTDNSNYGYTF
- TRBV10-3 CAAKPGTGSSETQYF
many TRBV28 CASTGGFEAFF
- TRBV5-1 CASSPEAGGLAGELGELFF
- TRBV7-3 CASSPMVASGTDTQYF
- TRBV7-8 CASSSTYRGRTSSNQPQHF
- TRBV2 CASTADGSYEQYF
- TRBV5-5 CASSFVRGSNTGELFF
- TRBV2 CASSRSGLAGTYEQYF
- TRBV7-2 CASSLRQGTDTQYF
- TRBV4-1 CASSQEFETRPSYEQYF
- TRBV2 CASTGGARGETQYF
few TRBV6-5 CASSYNVLAYEQYF
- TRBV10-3 CAISERVAGGPGTGELFF
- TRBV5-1 CASSPGLTTDTQYF
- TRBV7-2 CASSLGPLRSYEQYF
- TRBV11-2 CASSLAHSGYEQYF
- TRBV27 CASSFQRGTEAFF
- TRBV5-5 CASSVGQASYTF
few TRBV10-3 CAISETGQEFEEQYF
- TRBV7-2 CASSSQRTNEKLFF
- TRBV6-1 CASSLELYGYTF
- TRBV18 CASSPWLAGDEQYF
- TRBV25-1 CASSDTGAKNIQYF
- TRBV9 CASSVAWENEKLFF
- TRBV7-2 CASSLEGYHGYTF
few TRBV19 CASSTLSGTSSYNEQFF
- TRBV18 CASSQTGDYGYTF
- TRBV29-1 CSARVTSGNTIYF
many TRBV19 CASSISGNEKLFF
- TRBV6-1 CASSDERPSAQFF
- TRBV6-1 CASSPRSTYNEQFF
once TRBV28 CASSSLGGREKTQYF
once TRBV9 CASSAPGASGLFF
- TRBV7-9 CASSSRMTGSYEQYF
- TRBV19 CASSISGPDTDTQYF
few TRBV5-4 CASSFNALRTATDTQYF
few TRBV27 CASSLDRANYGYTF
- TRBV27 CASSLSRTPYEQYF
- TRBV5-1 CASRTGSGETQYF
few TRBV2 CASSDPVNQPQHF
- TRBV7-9 CASSLAMAGTEAFF
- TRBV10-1 CASSGKQGGGPNTGELFF
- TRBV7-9 CASSPHGMPGTGVEKLFF
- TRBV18 CASSPRDPPGYTF
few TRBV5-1 CASSLLSGGLNTEAFF
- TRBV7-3 CASSLSGPRLSSYNEQFF
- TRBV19 CASSTNSGFGNQPQHF
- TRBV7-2 CASSLAPGGLQPQHF
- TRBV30 CAWSLGMNTEAFF
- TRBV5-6 CASSRVGGRTDTQYF
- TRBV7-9 CASSSPEWIRDTEAFF
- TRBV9 CASSVGPGLSYEQYF
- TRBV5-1 CASSLVGETQYF
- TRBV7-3 CASSVQGRETQYF